This T cell receptor (beta chain) is drawn from a study of blood T cell repertoires in COVID-19. Overall study context: From the United States, Italy and Spain came samples of acute and convalescent COVID-19. From T cells, B-cell-depleted T cells, or PBMCs came the material, which was cDNA or gDNA.

Original methodology: Quantification of nucleated cells was approximated via reference gene primer amplification. Generated by immunoSEQ multiplex PCR, the TCRdb table keeps only in-frame clones and is missing some. V and J calls and clone size are those listed in that table; D and trimming were worked out from the DNA. This table has about 54,000 clones, 90% appearing once. Sequenced: peripheral blood. This TCR was recovered from a man aged 50-59 years with acute or convalescent COVID-19.

The CDR3 DNA is TGTGCCAGCACTAAGGGGACTGAAGCTTTCTTT. This sequence encodes CASTKGTEAFF. V usage is TRBV21-1 and J usage is TRBJ1-1; the table's TRBD1 call for D was not verified on the DNA. TRBV21-1 is listed as a pseudogene. The CDR3 loop spans 11 amino acids.